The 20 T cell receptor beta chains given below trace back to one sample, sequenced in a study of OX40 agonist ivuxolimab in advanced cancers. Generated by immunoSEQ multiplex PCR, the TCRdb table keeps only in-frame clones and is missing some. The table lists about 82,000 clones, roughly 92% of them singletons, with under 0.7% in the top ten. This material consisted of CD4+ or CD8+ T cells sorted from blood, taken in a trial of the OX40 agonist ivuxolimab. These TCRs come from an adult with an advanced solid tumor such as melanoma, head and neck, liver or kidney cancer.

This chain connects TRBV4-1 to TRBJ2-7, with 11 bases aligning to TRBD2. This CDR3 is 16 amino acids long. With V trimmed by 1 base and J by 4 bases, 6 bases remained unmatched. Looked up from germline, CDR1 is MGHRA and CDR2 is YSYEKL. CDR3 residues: CASSQVGGTSGYEQYF. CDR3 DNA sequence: TGCGCCAGCAGCCAAGTCGGGGGGACTAGCGGTTACGAGCAGTACTTC.

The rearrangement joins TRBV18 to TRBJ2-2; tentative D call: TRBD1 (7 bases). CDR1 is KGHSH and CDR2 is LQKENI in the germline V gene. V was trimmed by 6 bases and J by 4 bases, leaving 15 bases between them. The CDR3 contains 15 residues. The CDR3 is CASSPGGQTTGELFF. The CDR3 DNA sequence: TGTGCCAGCTCGCCCGGGGGACAGACCACCGGGGAGCTGTTTTTT.

The CDR3 DNA reads as TGTGCCAGCAGCACCGGGACTAGCGGGGGGCACCAAGAGACCCAGTACTTC. Its translation is CASSTGTSGGHQETQYF. The gene calls are TRBV9 and TRBJ2-5, with 15 bases identical to TRBD2. The CDR3 runs to 17 residues. V trimming: 4 bases; J trimming: 0 bases; junction bases outside the gene matches: 4. Germline CDR1 is SGDLS and CDR2 is YYNGEE. The full variable domain, with the rest looked up from reference TRBV9 and TRBJ2-5, is DSGVTQTPKHLITATGQRVTLRCSPRSGDLSVYWYQQSLDQGLQFLIQYYNGEERAKGNILERFSAQQFPDLHSELNLSSLELGDSALYFCASSTGTSGGHQETQYFGPGTRLLVL.

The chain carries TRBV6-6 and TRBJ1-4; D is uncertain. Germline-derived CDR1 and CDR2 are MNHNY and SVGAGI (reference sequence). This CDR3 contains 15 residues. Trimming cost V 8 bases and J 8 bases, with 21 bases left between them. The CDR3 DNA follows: TGTGCCAGCTCCTTAGGCGTGGTATGGGAGGAAAAACTGTTTTTT. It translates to CASSLGVVWEEKLFF.

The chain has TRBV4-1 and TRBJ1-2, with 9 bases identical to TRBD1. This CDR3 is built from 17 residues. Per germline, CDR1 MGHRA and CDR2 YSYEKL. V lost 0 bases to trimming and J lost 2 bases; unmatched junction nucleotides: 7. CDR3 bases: TGCGCCAGCAGCCAAGAGAAGACAGGGGGAATCAACTATGGCTACACCTTC. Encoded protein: CASSQEKTGGINYGYTF.

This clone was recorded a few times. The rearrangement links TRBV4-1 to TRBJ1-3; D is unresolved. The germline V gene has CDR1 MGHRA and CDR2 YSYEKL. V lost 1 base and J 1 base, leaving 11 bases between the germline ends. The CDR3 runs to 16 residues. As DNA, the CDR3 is TGCGCCAGCAGCCAAGCCACCGTCCTTTCTGGAAACACCATATATTTT. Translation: CASSQATVLSGNTIYF.

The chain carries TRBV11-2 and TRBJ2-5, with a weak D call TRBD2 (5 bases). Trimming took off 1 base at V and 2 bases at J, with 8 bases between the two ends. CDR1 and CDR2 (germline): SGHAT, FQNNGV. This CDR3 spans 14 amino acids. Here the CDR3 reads CASSLGTVQETQYF. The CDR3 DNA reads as TGTGCCAGCAGCTTAGGGACTGTTCAAGAGACCCAGTACTTC.

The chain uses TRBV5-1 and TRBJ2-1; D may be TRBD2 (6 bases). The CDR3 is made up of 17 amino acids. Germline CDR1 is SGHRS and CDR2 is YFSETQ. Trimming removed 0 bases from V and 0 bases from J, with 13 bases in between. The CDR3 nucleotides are TGCGCCAGCAGCTTGGGGGGACTTGCCAGCTCCTACAATGAGCAGTTCTTC. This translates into CASSLGGLASSYNEQFF. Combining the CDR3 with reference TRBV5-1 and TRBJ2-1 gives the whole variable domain KAGVTQTPRYLIKTRGQQVTLSCSPISGHRSVSWYQQTPGQGLQFLFEYFSETQRNKGNFPGRFSGRQFSNSRSEMNVSTLELGDSALYLCASSLGGLASSYNEQFFGPGTRLTVL.

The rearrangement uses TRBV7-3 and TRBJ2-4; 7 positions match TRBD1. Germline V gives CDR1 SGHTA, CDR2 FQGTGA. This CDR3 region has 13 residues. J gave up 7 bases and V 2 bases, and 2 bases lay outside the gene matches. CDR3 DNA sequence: TGTGCCAGCAGCTTAGGACAGGATAACATTCAGTACTTC. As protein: CASSLGQDNIQYF.

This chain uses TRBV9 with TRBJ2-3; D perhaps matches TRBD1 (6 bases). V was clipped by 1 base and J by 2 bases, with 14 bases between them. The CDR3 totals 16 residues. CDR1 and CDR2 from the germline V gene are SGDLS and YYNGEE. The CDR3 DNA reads TGTGCCAGCAGCGTAAGGGGAACAGGGCCCACAGATACGCAGTATTTT. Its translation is CASSVRGTGPTDTQYF.

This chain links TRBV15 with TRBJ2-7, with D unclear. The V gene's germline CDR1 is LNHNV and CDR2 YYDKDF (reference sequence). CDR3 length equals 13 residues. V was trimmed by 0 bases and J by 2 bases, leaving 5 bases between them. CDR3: CATSRDTAYEQYF. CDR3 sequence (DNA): TGTGCCACCAGCAGAGATACTGCCTACGAGCAGTACTTC.

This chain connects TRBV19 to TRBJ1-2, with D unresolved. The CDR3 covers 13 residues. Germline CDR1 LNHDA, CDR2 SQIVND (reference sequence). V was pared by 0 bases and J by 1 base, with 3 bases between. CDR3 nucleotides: TGTGCCAGTAGTATAGACAGTAACTATGGCTACACCTTC. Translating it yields CASSIDSNYGYTF.

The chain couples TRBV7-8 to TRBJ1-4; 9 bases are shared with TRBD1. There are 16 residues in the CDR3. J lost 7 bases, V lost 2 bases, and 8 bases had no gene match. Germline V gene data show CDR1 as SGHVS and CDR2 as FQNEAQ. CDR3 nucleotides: TGTGCCAGCAGCTTAAACTCGGGACAGGGCGGTGAAAAACTGTTTTTT. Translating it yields CASSLNSGQGGEKLFF.

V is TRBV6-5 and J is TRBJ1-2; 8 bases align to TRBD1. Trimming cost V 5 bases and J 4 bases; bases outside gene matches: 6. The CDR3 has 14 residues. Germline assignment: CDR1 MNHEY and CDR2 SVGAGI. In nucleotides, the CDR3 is TGTGCCAGCAGTCGGGACAGGATTTTCTATGGCTACACCTTC. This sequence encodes CASSRDRIFYGYTF.

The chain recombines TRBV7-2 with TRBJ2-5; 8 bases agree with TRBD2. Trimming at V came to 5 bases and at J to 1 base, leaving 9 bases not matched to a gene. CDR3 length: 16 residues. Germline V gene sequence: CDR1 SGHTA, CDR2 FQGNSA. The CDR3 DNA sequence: TGTGCCAGCAGCAAAGGTACTAGCGGACCCCAAGAGACCCAGTACTTC. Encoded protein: CASSKGTSGPQETQYF. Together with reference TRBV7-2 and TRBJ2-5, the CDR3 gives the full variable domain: GAGVSQSPSNKVTEKGKDVELRCDPISGHTALYWYRQSLGQGLEFLIYFQGNSAPDKSGLPSDRFSAERTGGSVSTLTIQRTQQEDSAVYLCASSKGTSGPQETQYFGPGTRLLVL.

This CDR3 reads CASSRLAGEFYEQYF. The CDR3 bases are TGTGCCAGCAGTCGACTAGCGGGGGAGTTCTACGAGCAGTACTTC. The chain is built from TRBV6-6 and TRBJ2-7; 12 bases line up with TRBD2. The CDR3 length is 15 residues. From germline, CDR1 is MNHNY and CDR2 SVGAGI (reference sequence). J was trimmed by 3 bases and V by 5 bases; bases with no gene match: 5.

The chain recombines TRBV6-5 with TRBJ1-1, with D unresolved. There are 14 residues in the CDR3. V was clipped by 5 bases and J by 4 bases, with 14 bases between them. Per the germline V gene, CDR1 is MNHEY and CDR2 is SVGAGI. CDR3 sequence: CASSQQMGGTEAFF. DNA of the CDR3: TGTGCCAGCAGTCAACAAATGGGCGGCACTGAAGCTTTCTTT.

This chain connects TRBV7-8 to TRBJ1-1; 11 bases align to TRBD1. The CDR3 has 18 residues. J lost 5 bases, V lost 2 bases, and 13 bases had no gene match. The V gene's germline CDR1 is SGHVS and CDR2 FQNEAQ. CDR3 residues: CASSLFIFFGTGGTEAFF. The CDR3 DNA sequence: TGTGCCAGCAGCTTATTTATTTTTTTCGGGACAGGGGGGACTGAAGCTTTCTTT.

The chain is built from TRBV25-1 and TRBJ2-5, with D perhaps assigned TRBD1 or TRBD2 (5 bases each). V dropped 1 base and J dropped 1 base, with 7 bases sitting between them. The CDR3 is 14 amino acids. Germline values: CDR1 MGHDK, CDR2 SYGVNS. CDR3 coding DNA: TGTGCCAGCAGTGAATGGGACCTCCAAGAGACCCAGTACTTC. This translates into CASSEWDLQETQYF.

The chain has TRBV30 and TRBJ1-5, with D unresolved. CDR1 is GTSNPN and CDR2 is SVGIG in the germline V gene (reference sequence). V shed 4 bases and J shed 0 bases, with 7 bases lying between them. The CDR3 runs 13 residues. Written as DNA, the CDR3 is TGTGCCTGGAATGGCGGTAGCAATCAGCCCCAGCATTTT. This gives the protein CAWNGGSNQPQHF.